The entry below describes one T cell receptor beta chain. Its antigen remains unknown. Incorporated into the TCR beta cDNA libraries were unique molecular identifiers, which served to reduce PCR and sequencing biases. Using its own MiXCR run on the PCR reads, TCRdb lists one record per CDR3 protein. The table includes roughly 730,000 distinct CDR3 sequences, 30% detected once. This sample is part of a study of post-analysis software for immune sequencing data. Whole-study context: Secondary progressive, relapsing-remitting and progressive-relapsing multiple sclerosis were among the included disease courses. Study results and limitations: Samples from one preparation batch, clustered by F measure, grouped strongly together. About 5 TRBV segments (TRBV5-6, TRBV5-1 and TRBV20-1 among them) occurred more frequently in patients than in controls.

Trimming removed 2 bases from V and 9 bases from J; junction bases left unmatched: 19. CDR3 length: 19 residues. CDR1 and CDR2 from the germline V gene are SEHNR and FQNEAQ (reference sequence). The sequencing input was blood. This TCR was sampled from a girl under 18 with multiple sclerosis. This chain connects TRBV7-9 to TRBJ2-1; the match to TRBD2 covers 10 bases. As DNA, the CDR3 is TGTGCCAGCAGCTTAAGGATAGCGGGGGGCGATACCCTACAATCTGAGCAGTTCTTC. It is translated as CASSLRIAGGDTLQSEQFF.